A selection of T cell receptor beta chains follows, all from one sample in a study of shared clonotypes between healthy human individuals. Produced via immunoSEQ multiplex PCR; TCRdb's table is partial and in-frame only. Of some 1 million clones listed, 65% to 80% are singletons. The sample comprised memory CD4+ T cells sorted from blood. The origin of the receptors is a young man in good health. The conserved cysteine and the conserved F or W are not part of the CDR3 here. Fields, in order: J gene, V gene, CDR3 protein.

TRBJ2-5 TRBV5-1 ASSLAPSFQETQY
TRBJ1-3 TRBV30 AWAISSGNTIY
TRBJ1-4 TRBV6-1 ASSDGGGIANEKLF
TRBJ1-2 TRBV6-6 ASRGTDYGYT
TRBJ2-2 TRBV18 ASSPGVAANTGELF
TRBJ1-2 TRBV27 ASSYKPRGTQAYGYT
TRBJ2-7 TRBV28 ASSRTGAYEQY
TRBJ2-2 TRBV10-3 AISESLTPGELF
TRBJ2-7 TRBV5-5 ASSPGLAGAFSYEQY
TRBJ2-5 TRBV7-9 ASSYLGGGMETQY
TRBJ1-5 TRBV4-1 ASSQDETVPRAQH
TRBJ2-1 TRBV11-2 ASSHSGGNEQF
TRBJ2-3 TRBV10-3 AISERASGSTDTQY
TRBJ2-1 TRBV6-1 ASSEDTRNEQF
TRBJ1-5 TRBV7-2 ASSFGPSGQPQH
TRBJ1-1 TRBV6-1 ASSGLQGFYEAF
TRBJ2-7 TRBV7-2 ASSPPGIYDEQY
TRBJ1-2 TRBV5-4 ASSLADRGDNYGYT
TRBJ2-3 TRBV6-1 ASSAQLLADTQY
TRBJ1-1 TRBV19 ASEHGIRGPHTEAF
TRBJ2-2 TRBV7-2 ASSLVSSAGELF
TRBJ2-2 TRBV12-2 ASRFGGWTGELF
TRBJ2-3 TRBV7-2 ASSWMGDAQY
TRBJ1-3 TRBV7-2 ASSHDSASGNTIY
TRBJ1-5 TRBV18 ASSTSGLNQPQH
TRBJ2-6 TRBV29-1 SVEGASRSGANVLT
TRBJ1-3 TRBV6-5 ASSYRGDSGNTIY